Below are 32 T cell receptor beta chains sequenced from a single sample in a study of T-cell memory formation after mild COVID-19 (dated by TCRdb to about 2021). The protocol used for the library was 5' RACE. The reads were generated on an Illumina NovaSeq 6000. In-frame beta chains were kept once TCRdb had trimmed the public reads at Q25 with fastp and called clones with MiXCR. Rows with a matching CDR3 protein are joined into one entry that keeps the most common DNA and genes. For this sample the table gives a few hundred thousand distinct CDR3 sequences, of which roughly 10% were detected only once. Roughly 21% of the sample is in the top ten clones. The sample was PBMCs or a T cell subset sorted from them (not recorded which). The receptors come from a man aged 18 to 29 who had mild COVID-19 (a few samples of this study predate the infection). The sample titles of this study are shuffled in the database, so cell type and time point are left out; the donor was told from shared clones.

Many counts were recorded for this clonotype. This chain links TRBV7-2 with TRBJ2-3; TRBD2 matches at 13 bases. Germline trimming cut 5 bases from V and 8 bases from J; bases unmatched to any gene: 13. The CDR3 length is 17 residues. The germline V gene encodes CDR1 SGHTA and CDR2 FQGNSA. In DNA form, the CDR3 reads TGTGCCAGCAGCAGGACTAGCGGGGGACTCTTTGATATTACGCAGTATTTT. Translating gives CASSRTSGGLFDITQYF.

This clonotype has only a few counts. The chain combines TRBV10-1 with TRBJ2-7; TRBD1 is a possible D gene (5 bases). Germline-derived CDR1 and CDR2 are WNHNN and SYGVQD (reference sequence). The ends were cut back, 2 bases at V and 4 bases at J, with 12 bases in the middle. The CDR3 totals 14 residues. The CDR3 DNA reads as TGCGCCAGCAGTGAGGGGCCAGGGCAGTACGAGCAGTACTTC. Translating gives CASSEGPGQYEQYF.

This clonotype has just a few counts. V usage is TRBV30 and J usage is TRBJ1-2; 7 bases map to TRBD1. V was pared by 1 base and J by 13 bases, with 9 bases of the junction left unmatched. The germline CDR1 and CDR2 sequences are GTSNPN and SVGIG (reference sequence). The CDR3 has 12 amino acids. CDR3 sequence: CAWSGDRQQLTF. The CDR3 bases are TGTGCCTGGAGTGGGGACAGACAACAGCTCACCTTC.

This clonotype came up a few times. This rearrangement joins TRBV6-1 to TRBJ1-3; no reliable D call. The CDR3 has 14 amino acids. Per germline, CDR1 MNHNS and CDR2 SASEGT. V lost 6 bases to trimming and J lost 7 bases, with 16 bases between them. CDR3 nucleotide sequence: TGTGCCAGCAGCGCGGAAAATACTCGGAACACCATATATTTT. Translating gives CASSAENTRNTIYF.

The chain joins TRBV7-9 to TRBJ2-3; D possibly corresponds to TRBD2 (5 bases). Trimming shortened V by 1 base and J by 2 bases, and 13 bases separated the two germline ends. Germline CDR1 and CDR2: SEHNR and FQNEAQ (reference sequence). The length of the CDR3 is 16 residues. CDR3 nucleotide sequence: TGTGCCAGCAGCTTAGTAGTAGCGAGGGACACAGATACGCAGTATTTT. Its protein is CASSLVVARDTDTQYF.

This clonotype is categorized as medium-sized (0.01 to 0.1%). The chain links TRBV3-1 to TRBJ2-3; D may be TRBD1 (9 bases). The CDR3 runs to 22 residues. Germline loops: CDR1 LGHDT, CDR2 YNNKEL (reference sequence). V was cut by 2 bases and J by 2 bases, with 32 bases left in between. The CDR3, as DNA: TGTGCCAGCAGCCAACTAACTTGGGAGGGACAGGGCTTAGCGGGGTCCACAGATACGCAGTATTTT. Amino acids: CASSQLTWEGQGLAGSTDTQYF.

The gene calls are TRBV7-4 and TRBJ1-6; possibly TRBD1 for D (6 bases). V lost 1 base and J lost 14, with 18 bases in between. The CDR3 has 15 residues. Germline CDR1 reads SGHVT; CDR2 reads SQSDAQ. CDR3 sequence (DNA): TGTGCCAGCAGCTTAGGAGGGACACCCGATCAGGCCCTCCACTTT. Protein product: CASSLGGTPDQALHF. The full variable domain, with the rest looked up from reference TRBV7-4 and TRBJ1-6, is GAGVSQSPRYKVAKRGRDVALRCDSISGHVTLYWYRQTLGQGSEVLTYSQSDAQRDKSGRPSGRFSAERPERSVSTLKIQRTEQGDSAVYLCASSLGGTPDQALHFGNGTRLTVT.

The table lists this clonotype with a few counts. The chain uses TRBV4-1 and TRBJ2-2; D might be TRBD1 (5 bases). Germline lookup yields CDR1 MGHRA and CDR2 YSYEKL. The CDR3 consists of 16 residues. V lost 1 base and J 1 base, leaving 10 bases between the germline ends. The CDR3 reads CASSQGQGGNTGELFF. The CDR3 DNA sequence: TGCGCCAGCAGCCAAGGGCAGGGCGGGAACACCGGGGAGCTGTTTTTT.

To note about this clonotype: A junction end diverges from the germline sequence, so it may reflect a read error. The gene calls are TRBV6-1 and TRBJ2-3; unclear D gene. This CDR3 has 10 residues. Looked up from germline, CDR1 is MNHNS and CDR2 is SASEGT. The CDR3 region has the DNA TGTGCCAGCAGGGAAGATACGCAGTATTTT. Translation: CASREDTQYF.

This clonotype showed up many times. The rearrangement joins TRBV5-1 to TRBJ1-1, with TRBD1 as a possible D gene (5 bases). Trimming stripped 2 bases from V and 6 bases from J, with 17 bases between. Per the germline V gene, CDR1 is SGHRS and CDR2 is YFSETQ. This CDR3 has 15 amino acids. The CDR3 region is CASSFVGGTQSEAFF. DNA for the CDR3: TGCGCCAGCAGCTTCGTTGGGGGGACCCAGTCTGAAGCTTTCTTT.

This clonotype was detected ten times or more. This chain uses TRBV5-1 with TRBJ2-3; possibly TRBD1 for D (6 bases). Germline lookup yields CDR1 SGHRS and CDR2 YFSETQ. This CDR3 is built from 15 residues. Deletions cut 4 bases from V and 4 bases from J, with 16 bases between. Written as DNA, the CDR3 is TGCGCCAGCAGCCCCGGGACACGCCATTCAGATACGCAGTATTTT. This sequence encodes CASSPGTRHSDTQYF.

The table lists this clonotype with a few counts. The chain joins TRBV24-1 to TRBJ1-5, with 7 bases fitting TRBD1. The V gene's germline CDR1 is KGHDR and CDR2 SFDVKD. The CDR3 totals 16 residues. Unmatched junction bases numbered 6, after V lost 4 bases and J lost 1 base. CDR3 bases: TGTGCCACCAGTGAACCGACAGGGATAAGCAATCAGCCCCAGCATTTT. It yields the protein CATSEPTGISNQPQHF.

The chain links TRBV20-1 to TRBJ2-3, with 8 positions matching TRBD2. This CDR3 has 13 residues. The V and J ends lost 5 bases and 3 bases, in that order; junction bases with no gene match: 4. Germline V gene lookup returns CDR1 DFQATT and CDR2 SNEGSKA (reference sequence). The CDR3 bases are TGCAGTGCTGTGGGACTAGGGACAGATACGCAGTATTTT. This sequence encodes CSAVGLGTDTQYF.

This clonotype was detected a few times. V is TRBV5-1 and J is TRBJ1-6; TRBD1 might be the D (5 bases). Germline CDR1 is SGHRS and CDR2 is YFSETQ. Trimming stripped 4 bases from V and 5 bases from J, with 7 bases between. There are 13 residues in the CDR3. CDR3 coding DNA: TGCGCCAGCAGCGGGACCAATAATTCACCCCTCCACTTT. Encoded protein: CASSGTNNSPLHF.

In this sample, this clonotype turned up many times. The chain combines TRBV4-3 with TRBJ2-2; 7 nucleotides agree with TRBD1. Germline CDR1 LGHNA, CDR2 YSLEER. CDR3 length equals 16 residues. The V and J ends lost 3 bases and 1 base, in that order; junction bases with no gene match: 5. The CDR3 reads CASSHATGENTGELFF. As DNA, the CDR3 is TGCGCCAGCAGCCATGCCACAGGGGAGAACACCGGGGAGCTGTTTTTT.

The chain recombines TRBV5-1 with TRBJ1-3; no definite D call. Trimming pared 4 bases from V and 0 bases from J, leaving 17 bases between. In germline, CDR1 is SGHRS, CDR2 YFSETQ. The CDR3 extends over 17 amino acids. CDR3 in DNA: TGCGCCAGCAGCCCGGACGTTTCGGGTCCCTCTGGAAACACCATATATTTT. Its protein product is CASSPDVSGPSGNTIYF.

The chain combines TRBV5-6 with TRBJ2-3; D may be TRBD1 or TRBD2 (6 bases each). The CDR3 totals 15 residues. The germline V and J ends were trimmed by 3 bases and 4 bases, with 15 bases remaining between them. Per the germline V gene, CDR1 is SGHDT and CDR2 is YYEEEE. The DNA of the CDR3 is TGTGCCAGCAGCTACCGATACGGGGGCGCAGATACGCAGTATTTT. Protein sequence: CASSYRYGGADTQYF. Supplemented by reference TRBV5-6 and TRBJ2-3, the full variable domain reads DAGVTQSPTHLIKTRGQQVTLRCSPKSGHDTVSWYQQALGQGPQFIFQYYEEEERQRGNFPDRFSGHQFPNYSSELNVNALLLGDSALYLCASSYRYGGADTQYFGPGTRLTVL.

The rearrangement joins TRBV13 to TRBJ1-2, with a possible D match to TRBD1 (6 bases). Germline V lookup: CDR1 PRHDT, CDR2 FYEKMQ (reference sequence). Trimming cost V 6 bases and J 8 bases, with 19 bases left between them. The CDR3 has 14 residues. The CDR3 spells CASSTEQGPQGYTF. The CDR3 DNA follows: TGTGCCAGCAGTACCGAACAGGGACCACAGGGCTACACCTTC.

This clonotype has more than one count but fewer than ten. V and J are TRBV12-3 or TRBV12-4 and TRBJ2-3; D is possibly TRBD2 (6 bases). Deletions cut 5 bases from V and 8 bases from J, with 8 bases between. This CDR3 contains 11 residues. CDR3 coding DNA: TGTGCCAGCAGTCGGGGAGGTACGCAGTATTTT. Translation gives CASSRGGTQYF.

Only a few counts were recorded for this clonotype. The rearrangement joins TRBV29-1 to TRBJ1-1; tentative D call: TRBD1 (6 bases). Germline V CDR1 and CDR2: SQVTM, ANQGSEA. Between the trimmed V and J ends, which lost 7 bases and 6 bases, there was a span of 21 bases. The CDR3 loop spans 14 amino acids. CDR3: CSAPLGGTSAEAFF. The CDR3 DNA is TGCAGCGCCCCCCTCGGGGGCACCTCCGCTGAAGCTTTCTTT.

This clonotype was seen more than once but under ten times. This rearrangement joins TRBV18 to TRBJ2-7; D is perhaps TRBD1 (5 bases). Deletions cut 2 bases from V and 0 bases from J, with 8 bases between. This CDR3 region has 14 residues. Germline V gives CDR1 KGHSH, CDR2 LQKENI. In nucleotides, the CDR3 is TGTGCCAGCTCACCATCAAGGGGCTCCTACGAGCAGTACGTC. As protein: CASSPSRGSYEQYV.

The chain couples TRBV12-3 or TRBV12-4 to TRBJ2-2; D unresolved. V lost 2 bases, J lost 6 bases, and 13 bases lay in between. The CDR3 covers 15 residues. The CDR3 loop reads CASSLSGGRPGELFF. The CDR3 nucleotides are TGTGCCAGCAGTTTATCAGGCGGCCGCCCCGGGGAGCTGTTTTTT.

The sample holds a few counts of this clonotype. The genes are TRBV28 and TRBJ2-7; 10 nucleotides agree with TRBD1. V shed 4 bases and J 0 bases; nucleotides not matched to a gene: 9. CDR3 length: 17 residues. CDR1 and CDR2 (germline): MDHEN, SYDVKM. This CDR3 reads CASSSPTGGSSSYEQYV. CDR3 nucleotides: TGTGCCAGCAGTTCTCCGACAGGGGGCTCGAGCTCCTACGAGCAGTACGTC.

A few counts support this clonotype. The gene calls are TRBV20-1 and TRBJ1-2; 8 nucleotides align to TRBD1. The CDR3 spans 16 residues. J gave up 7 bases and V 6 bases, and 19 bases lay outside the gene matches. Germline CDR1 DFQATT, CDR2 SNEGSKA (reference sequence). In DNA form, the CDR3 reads TGCAGTGCCTACGTCACCGGAAGCCAGGGGGCGGTTGGCTACACCTTC. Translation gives CSAYVTGSQGAVGYTF.

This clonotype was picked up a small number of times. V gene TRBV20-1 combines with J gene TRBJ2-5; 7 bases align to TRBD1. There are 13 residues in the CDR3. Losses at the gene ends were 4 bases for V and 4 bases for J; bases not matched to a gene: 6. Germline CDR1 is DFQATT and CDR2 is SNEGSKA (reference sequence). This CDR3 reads CSAKQGYAETQYF. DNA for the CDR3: TGCAGTGCTAAACAGGGGTACGCAGAGACCCAGTACTTC.

The CDR3 loop is CASTLLWDSWISGARHYGYTF. The CDR3 nucleotides are TGTGCCAGCACCCTTTTATGGGACAGCTGGATATCAGGGGCGCGTCACTATGGCTACACCTTC. The chain couples TRBV6-2 or TRBV6-3 to TRBJ1-2, with TRBD1 matching over 7 bases. The CDR3 totals 21 residues. Germline CDR1 MNHEY, CDR2 SVGEGT. Trimming at V came to 7 bases and at J to 3 bases, leaving 29 bases not matched to a gene.

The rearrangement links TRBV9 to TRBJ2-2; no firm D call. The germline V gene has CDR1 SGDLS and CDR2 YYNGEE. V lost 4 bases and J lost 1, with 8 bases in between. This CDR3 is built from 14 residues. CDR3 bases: TGTGCCAGCAGCCCGGCAGTGAACACCGGGGAGCTGTTTTTT. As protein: CASSPAVNTGELFF.

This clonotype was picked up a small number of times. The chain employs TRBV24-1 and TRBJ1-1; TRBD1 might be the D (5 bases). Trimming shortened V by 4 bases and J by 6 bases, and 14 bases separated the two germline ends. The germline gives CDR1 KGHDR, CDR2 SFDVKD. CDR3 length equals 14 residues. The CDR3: CATSDSLGDSEAFF. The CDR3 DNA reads TGTGCCACCAGTGACTCCCTCGGGGACTCTGAAGCTTTCTTT.

The CDR3 here is CSAGRPQETQYF. The CDR3 DNA reads TGCAGTGCCGGACGGCCCCAAGAGACCCAGTACTTC. The J gene is TRBJ2-5, the V gene TRBV20-1; D not certain. The CDR3 runs 12 residues. Trimming stripped 6 bases from V and 1 base from J, with 9 bases between. Germline loops: CDR1 DFQATT, CDR2 SNEGSKA (reference sequence).

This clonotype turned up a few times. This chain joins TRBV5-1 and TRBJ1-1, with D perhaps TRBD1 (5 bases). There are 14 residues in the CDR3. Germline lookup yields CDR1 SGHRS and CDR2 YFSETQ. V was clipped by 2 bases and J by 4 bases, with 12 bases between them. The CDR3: CASSFQGLGTEAFF. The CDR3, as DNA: TGCGCCAGCAGCTTCCAGGGTCTTGGCACTGAAGCTTTCTTT.

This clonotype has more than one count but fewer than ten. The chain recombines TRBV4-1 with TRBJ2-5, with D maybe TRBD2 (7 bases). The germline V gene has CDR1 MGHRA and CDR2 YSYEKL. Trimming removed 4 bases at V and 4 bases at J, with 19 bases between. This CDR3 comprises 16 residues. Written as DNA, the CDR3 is TGCGCCAGCAGCCCCAACGCCGGGGGGCCGGGAGAGACCCAGTACTTC. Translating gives CASSPNAGGPGETQYF.

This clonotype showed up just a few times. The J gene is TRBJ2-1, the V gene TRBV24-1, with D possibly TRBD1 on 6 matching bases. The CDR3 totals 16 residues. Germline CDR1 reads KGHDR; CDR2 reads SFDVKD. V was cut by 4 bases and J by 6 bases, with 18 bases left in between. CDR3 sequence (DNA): TGTGCCACCAGTGACCCCAGGACAGCCCTTGGCAATGAGCAGTTCTTC. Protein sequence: CATSDPRTALGNEQFF.